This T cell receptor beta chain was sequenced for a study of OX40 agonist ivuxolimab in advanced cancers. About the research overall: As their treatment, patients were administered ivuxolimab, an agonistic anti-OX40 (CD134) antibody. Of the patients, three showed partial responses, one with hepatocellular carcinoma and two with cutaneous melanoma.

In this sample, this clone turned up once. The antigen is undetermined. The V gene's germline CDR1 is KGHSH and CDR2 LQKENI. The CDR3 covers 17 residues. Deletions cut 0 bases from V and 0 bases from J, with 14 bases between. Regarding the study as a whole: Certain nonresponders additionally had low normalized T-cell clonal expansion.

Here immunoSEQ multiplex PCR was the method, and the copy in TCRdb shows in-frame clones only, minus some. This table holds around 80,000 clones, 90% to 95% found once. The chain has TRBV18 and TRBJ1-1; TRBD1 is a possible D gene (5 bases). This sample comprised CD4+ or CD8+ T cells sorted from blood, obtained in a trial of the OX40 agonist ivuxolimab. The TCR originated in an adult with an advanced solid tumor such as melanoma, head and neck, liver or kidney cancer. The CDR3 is CASSPPGNRPMNTEAFF. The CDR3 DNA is TGTGCCAGCTCACCACCGGGGAACAGGCCTATGAACACTGAAGCTTTCTTT.